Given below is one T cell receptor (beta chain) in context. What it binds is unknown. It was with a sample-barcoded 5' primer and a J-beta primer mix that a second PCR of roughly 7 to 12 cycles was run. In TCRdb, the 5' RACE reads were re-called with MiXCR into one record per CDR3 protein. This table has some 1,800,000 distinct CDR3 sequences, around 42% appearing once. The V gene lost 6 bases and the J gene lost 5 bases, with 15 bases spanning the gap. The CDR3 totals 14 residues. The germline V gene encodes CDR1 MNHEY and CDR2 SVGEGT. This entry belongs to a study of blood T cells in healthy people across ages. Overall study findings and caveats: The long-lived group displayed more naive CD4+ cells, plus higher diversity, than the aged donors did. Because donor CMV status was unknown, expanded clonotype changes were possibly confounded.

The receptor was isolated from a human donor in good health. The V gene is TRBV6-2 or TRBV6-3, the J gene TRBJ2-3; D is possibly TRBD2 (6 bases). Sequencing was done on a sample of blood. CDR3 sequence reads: CASSSPTRQDTQYF. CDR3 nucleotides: TGTGCCAGCAGCAGCCCGACTAGACAAGATACGCAGTATTTT.